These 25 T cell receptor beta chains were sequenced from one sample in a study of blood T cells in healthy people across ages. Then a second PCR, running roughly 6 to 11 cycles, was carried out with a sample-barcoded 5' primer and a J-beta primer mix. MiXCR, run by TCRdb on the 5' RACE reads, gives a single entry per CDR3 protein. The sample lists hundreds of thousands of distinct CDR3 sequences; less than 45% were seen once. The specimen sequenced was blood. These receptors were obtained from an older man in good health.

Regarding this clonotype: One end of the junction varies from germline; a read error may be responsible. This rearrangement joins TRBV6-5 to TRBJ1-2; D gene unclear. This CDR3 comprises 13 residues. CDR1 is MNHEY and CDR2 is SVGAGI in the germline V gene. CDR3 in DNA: TGTGCCTGCAGTGACGAGCGGAATTATGGCTACACCTTC. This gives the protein CACSDERNYGYTF.

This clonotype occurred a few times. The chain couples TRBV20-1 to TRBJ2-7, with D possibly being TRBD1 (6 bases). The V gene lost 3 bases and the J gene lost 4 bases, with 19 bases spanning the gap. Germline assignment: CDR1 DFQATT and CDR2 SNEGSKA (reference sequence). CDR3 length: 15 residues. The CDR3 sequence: CSARSVTGSRYEQYF. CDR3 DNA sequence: TGCAGTGCTAGGTCGGTTACAGGGTCAAGGTACGAGCAGTACTTC.

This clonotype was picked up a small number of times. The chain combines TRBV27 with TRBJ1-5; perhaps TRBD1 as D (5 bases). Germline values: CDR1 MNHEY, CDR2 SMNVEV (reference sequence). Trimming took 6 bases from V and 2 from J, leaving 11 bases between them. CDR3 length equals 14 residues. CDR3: CASRDSYRNQPQHF. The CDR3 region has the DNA TGTGCCAGCAGAGACAGCTACCGCAATCAGCCCCAGCATTTT.

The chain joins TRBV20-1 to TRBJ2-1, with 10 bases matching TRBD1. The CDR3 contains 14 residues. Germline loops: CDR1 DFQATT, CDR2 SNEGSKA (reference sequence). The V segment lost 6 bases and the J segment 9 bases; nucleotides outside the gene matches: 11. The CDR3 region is CSAQGRQGAFEQFF. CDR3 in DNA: TGCAGTGCCCAAGGGAGACAGGGGGCTTTTGAGCAGTTCTTC.

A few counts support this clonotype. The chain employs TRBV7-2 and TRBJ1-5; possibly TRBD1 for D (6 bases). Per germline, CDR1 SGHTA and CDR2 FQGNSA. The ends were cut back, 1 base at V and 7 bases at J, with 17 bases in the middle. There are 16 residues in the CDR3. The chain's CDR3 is CASSLDGGQDGQPQHF. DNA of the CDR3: TGTGCCAGCAGCTTAGACGGGGGGCAGGATGGCCAGCCCCAGCATTTT. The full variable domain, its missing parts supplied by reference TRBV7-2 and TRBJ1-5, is GAGVSQSPSNKVTEKGKDVELRCDPISGHTALYWYRQSLGQGLEFLIYFQGNSAPDKSGLPSDRFSAERTGGSVSTLTIQRTQQEDSAVYLCASSLDGGQDGQPQHFGDGTRLSIL.

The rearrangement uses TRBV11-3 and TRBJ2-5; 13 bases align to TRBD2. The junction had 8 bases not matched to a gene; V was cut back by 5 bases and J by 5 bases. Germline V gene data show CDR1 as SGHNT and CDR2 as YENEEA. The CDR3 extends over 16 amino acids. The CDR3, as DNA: TGTGCCAGCAGCCAATCGGGGACTAGCGGGATCGAGACCCAGTACTTC. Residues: CASSQSGTSGIETQYF.

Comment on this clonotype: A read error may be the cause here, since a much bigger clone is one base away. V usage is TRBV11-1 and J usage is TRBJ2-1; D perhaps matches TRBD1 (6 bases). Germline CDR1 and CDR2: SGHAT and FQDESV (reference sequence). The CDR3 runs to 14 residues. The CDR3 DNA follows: TGTTCCAGCAGCTTAGTCAGGGGCAGTACAGAGCAGTTCTTC. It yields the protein CSSSLVRGSTEQFF.

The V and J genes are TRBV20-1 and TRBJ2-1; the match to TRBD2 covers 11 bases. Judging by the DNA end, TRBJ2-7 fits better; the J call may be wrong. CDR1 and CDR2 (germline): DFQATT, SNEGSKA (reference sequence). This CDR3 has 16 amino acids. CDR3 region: CSARDDSGRANNEQYF. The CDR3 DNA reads TGCAGTGCTAGAGATGATAGCGGGAGGGCGAACAATGAGCAGTACTTC.

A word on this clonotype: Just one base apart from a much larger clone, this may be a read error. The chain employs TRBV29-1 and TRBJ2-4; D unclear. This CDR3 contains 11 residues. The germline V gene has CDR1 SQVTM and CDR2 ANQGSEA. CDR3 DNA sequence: TGCAGCGGGGAAGTCAAAACCATTCAGTACTTC. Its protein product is CSGEVKTIQYF.

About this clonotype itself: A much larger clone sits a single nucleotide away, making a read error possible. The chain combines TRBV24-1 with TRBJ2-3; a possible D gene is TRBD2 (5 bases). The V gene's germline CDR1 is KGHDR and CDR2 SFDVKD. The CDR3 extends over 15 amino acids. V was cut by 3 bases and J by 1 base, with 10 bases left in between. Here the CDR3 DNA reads TGTGCCACCAGTGATCGCGACGGGGGCACAGATACGCAGTATTTT. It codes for CATSDRDGGTDTQYF.

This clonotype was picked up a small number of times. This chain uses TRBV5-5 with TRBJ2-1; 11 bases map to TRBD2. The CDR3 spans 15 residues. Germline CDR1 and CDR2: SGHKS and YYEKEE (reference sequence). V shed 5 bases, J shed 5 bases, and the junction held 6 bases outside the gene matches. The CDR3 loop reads CASRPTSGGNNEQFF. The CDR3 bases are TGTGCCAGCAGACCCACTAGCGGGGGTAACAATGAGCAGTTCTTC.

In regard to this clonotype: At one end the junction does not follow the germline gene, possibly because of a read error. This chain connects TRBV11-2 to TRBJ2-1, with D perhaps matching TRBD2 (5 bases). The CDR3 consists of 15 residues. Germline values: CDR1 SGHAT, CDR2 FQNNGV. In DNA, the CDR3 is TGTGCCAGCAGCCCCGGCGTCGGGGTCGACAACGAGCAGTTCTTC. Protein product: CASSPGVGVDNEQFF.

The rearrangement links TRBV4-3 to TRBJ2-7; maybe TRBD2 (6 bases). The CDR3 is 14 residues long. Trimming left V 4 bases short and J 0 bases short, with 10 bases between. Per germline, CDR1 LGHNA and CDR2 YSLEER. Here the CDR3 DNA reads TGCGCCAGCAGCCTCGGGAGCCGCTCCTACGAGCAGTACTTC. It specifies CASSLGSRSYEQYF.

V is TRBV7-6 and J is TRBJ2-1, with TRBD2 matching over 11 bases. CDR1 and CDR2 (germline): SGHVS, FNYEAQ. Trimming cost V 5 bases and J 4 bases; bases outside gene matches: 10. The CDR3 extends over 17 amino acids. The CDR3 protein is CASSPSRLAGQYNEQFF. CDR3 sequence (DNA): TGTGCCAGCAGCCCATCCCGACTAGCGGGACAATACAATGAGCAGTTCTTC.

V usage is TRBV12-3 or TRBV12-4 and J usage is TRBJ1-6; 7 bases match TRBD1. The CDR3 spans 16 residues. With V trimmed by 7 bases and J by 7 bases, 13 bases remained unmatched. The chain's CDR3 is CASTSRGRITNSPLHF. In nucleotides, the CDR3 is TGTGCCAGCACCTCTAGGGGGCGGATCACCAATTCACCCCTCCACTTT.

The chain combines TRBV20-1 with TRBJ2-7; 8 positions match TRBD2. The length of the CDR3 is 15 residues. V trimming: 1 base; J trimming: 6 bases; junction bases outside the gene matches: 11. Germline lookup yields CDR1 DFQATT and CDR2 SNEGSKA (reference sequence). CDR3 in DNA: TGCAGTGCTAGAGTTCAAGCGGGAGTACCCCTCGAGCAGTACTTC. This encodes CSARVQAGVPLEQYF.

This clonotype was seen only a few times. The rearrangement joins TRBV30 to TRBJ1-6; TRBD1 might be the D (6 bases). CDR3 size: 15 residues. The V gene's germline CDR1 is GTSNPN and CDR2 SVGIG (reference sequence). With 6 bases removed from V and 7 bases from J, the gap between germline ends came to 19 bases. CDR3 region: CACSLTQGRNSPLHF. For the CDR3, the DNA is TGTGCCTGCTCTCTTACACAGGGAAGGAATTCACCCCTCCACTTT.

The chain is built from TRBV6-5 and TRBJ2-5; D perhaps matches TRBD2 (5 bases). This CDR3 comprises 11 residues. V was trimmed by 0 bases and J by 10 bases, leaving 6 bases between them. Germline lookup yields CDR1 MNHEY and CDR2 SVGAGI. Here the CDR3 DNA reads TGTGCCAGCAGTTACTCGGAGGTCCAGTACTTC. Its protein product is CASSYSEVQYF.

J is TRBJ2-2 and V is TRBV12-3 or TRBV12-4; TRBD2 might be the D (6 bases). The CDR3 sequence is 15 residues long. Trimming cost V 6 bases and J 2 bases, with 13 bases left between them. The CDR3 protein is CASRPGTFNTGELFF. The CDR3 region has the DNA TGTGCCAGCAGACCCGGGACTTTTAACACCGGGGAGCTGTTTTTT.

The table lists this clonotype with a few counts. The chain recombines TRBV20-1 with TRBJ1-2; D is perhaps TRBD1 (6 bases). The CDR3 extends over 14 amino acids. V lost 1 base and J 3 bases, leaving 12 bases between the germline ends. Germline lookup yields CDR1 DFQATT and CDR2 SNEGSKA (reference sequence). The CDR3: CSARVGEGDYGYTF. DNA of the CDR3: TGCAGTGCTAGAGTTGGAGAGGGGGACTATGGCTACACCTTC.

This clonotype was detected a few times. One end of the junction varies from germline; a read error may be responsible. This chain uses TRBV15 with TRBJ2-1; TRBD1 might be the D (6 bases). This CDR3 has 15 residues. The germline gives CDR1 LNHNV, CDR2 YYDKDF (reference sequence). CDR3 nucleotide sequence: TGTGCCACCACTGGGGGCGCTAGCTCCTACGATGAGCAGTTCTTC. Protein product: CATTGGASSYDEQFF.

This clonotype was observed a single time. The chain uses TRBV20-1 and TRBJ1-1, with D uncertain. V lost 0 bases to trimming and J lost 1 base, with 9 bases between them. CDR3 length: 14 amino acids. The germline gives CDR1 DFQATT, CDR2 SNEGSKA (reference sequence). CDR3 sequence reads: CSARDRATNTEAFF. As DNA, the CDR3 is TGCAGTGCTAGAGACCGGGCGACGAACACTGAAGCTTTCTTT.

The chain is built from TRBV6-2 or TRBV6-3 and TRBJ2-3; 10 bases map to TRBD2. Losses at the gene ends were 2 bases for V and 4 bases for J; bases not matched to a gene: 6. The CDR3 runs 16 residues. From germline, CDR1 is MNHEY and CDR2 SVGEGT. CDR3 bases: TGTGCCAGCAGTTACGTCCTAGCGGGAGTCTCAGATACGCAGTATTTT. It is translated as CASSYVLAGVSDTQYF.

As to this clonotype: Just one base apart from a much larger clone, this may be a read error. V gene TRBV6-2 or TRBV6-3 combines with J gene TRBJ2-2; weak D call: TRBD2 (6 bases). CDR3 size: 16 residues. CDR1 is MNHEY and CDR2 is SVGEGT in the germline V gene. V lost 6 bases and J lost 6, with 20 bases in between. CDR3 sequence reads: CASSPPGCTGAGELFF. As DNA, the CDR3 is TGTGCCAGCAGCCCCCCGGGTTGCACGGGGGCCGGGGAGCTGTTTTTT.

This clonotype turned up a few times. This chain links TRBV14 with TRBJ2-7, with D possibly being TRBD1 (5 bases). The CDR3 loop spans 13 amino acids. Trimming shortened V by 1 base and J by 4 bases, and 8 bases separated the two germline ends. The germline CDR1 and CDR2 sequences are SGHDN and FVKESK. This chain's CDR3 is CASSQGQLYEQYF. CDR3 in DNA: TGTGCCAGCAGCCAAGGACAGCTATACGAGCAGTACTTC. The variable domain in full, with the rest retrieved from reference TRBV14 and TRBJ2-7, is EAGVTQFPSHSVIEKGQTVTLRCDPISGHDNLYWYRRVMGKEIKFLLHFVKESKQDESGMPNNRFLAERTGGTYSTLKVQPAELEDSGVYFCASSQGQLYEQYFGPGTRLTVT.